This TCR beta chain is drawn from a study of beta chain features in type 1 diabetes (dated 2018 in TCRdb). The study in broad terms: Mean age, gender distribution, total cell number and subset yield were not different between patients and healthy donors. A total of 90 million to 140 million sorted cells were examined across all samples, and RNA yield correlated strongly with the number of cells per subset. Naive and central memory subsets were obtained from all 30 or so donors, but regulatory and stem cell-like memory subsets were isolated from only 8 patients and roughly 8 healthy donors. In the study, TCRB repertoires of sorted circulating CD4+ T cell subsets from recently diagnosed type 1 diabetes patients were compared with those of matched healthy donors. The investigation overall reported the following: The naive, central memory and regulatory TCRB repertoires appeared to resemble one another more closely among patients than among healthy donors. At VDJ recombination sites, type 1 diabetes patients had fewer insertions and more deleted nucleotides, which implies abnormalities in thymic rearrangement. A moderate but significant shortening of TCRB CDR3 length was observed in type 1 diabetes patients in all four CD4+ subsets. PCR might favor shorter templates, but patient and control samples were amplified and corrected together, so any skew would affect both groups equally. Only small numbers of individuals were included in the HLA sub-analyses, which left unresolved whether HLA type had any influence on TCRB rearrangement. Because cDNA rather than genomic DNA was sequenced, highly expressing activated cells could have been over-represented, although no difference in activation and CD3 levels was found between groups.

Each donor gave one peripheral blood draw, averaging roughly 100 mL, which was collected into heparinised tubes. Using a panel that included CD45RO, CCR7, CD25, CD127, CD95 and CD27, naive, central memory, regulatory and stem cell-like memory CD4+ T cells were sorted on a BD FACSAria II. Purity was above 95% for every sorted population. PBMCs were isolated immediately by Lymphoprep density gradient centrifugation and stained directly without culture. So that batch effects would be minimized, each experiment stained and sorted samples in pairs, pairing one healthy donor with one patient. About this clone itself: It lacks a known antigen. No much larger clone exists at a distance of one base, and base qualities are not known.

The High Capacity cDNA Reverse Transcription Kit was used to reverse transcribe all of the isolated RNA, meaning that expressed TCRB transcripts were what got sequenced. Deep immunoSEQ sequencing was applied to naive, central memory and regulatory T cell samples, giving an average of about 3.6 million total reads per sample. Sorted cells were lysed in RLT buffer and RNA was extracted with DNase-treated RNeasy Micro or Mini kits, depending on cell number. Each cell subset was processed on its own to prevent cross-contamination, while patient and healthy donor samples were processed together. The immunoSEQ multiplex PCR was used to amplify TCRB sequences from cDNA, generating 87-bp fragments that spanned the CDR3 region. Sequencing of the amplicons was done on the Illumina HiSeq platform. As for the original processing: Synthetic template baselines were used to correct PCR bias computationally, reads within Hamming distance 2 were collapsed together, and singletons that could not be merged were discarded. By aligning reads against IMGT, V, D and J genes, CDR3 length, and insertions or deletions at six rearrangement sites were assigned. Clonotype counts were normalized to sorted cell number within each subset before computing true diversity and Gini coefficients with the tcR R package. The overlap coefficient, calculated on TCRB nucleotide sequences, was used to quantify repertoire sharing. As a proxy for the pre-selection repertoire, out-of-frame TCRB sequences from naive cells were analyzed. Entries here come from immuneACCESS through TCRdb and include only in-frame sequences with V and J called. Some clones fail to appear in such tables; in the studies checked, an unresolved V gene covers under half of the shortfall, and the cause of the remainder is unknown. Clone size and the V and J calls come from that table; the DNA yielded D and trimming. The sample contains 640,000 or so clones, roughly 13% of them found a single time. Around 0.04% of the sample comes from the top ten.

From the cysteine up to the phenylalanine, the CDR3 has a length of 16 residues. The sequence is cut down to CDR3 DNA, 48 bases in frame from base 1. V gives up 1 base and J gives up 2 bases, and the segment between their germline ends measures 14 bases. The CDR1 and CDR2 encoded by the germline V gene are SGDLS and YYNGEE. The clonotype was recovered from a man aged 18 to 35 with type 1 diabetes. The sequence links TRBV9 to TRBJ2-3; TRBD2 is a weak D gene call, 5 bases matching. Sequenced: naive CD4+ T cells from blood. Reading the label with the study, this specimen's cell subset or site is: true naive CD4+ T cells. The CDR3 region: CASSVSGGGVTDTQYF. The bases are TGTGCCAGCAGCGTATCAGGAGGCGGAGTCACAGATACGCAGTATTTT.